These 12 T cell receptor beta chains were all obtained from the same sample, sequenced in a study of blood T cells in healthy people across ages. Alongside a J-beta primer mix, a sample-barcoded 5' primer served in a second PCR lasting about 7 to 12 cycles. One entry per CDR3 protein results from TCRdb running MiXCR on the 5' RACE reads. The data show almost 550,000 distinct CDR3 sequences, around 24% seen once. The sample was also reused in another study, on T cells of mothers and their children.

Sequencing input: blood. The origin of the receptors is a boy younger than 18 in good health.

In its sample, this clonotype was seen many times. The chain employs TRBV20-1 and TRBJ1-6; TRBD1 might be the D (5 bases). The CDR3 runs 14 residues. Trimming pared 2 bases from V and 6 bases from J, leaving 11 bases between. Per germline, CDR1 DFQATT and CDR2 SNEGSKA (reference sequence). The CDR3 DNA sequence: TGCAGTGCTAGAAAAGGAGGGGTTAATTCACCCCTCCACTTT. Protein: CSARKGGVNSPLHF.

This clonotype has a handful of counts. The genes are TRBV7-2 and TRBJ1-4, with D hard to call. Germline V gene data show CDR1 as SGHTA and CDR2 as FQGNSA. V shed 5 bases and J shed 8 bases, with 12 bases lying between them. This CDR3 comprises 13 residues. Written as DNA, the CDR3 is TGTGCCAGCAGCCTAGGAATTACAGAAAAACTGTTTTTT. It specifies CASSLGITEKLFF. The whole variable domain, filled in from reference TRBV7-2 and TRBJ1-4, reads GAGVSQSPSNKVTEKGKDVELRCDPISGHTALYWYRQSLGQGLEFLIYFQGNSAPDKSGLPSDRFSAERTGGSVSTLTIQRTQQEDSAVYLCASSLGITEKLFFGSGTQLSVL.

This clonotype was observed a few times. This chain uses TRBV6-2 or TRBV6-3 with TRBJ2-7, with 7 nucleotides matching TRBD2. V was pared by 2 bases and J by 3 bases, with 4 bases of the junction left unmatched. Per germline, CDR1 MNHEY and CDR2 SVGEGT. The CDR3 has 14 residues. The CDR3 protein is CASSYGTIGYEQYF. CDR3 nucleotides: TGTGCCAGCAGTTACGGGACTATCGGCTACGAGCAGTACTTC.

Worth noting for this clonotype: One end of the junction does not line up with germline, which may come from a read error. V usage is TRBV7-3 and J usage is TRBJ2-7; 11 nucleotides agree with TRBD2. Germline CDR1 reads SGHTA; CDR2 reads FQGTGA. The CDR3 has 15 residues. The CDR3 DNA reads TGTGCCAGCAGCTCCTCCGGGACTAGCGGTTTACCTACGGACTTC. Protein product: CASSSSGTSGLPTDF.

This clonotype has more than one count but fewer than ten. The gene calls are TRBV29-1 and TRBJ1-2, with unresolved D. The CDR3 runs to 13 residues. Trimming removed 4 bases from V and 4 bases from J, with 13 bases in between. Germline assignment: CDR1 SQVTM and CDR2 ANQGSEA. The CDR3 nucleotides read TGCAGCGTTGCCGAGGGAATGTCCTATGGCTACACCTTC. Amino acid sequence: CSVAEGMSYGYTF.

The rearrangement links TRBV5-1 to TRBJ1-4, with 9 bases that match TRBD1. The junction had 13 bases not matched to a gene; V was cut back by 6 bases and J by 7 bases. Germline-derived CDR1 and CDR2 are SGHRS and YFSETQ. The CDR3 contains 16 residues. The DNA of the CDR3 is TGCGCCAGCACCCCGGGACCCTCGGACAGGGGTGAAAAACTGTTTTTT. Translating gives CASTPGPSDRGEKLFF.

V is TRBV7-9 and J is TRBJ1-2, with no clear D. This CDR3 has 14 residues. Trimming took 0 bases from V and 4 from J, leaving 9 bases between them. Germline V gene data show CDR1 as SEHNR and CDR2 as FQNEAQ (reference sequence). This CDR3 is CASSLATYLYGYTF. CDR3 DNA sequence: TGTGCCAGCAGCTTAGCCACGTACCTCTATGGCTACACCTTC. The whole variable domain, filled in from reference TRBV7-9 and TRBJ1-2, reads DTGVSQNPRHKITKRGQNVTFRCDPISEHNRLYWYRQTLGQGPEFLTYFQNEAQLEKSRLLSDRFSAERPKGSFSTLEIQRTEQGDSAMYLCASSLATYLYGYTFGSGTRLTVV.

This clonotype has more than one count but fewer than ten. The V and J genes are TRBV4-3 and TRBJ1-2; perhaps TRBD1 as D (5 bases). Germline V gene data show CDR1 as LGHNA and CDR2 as YSLEER. V lost 1 base and J lost 3, with 12 bases in between. CDR3 length: 15 amino acids. This chain's CDR3 is CASSQGEGMDYGYTF. For the CDR3, the DNA is TGCGCCAGCAGCCAAGGGGAGGGGATGGACTATGGCTACACCTTC.

The table lists this clonotype with a few counts. The CDR3 DNA follows: TGTGCCAGCAGCAGAGGGACAGGGGGATACACTGAAGCTTTCTTT. Its protein product is CASSRGTGGYTEAFF. The chain uses TRBV27 and TRBJ1-1; 11 bases agree with TRBD1. Unmatched junction bases numbered 6, after V lost 6 bases and J lost 3 bases. Looked up from germline, CDR1 is MNHEY and CDR2 is SMNVEV (reference sequence). There are 15 residues in the CDR3.

The chain joins TRBV6-6 to TRBJ2-5; TRBD1 aligns across 10 bases. The J call may be wrong; the DNA end is better matched by TRBJ2-7. The germline CDR1 and CDR2 sequences are MNHNY and SVGAGI (reference sequence). This CDR3 is built from 16 residues. The CDR3 spells CASSSLPGTGENEQYF. In DNA form, the CDR3 reads TGTGCCAGCAGTTCTCTTCCCGGGACAGGGGAAAACGAGCAGTACTTC.

Remarks on this clonotype: A read error may account for a junction end that differs from germline. V gene TRBV28 combines with J gene TRBJ1-4; TRBD1 might be the D (6 bases). This CDR3 region has 15 residues. Germline V gene sequence: CDR1 MDHEN, CDR2 SYDVKM. The CDR3 bases are TGTGCCAGCAGGGGGGCCAGGGATTCTAATGAAAAACAGTTTTTT. Translating it yields CASRGARDSNEKQFF.

Details on this clonotype: Germline is not matched at one junction end, which may reflect a read error. This rearrangement joins TRBV29-1 to TRBJ1-2; D may be TRBD1 (6 bases). This CDR3 is 12 amino acids long. Germline CDR1 and CDR2: SQVTM and ANQGSEA. CDR3 loop: CSVAQGKGGYSF. The CDR3 region has the DNA TGCAGCGTTGCCCAGGGGAAGGGTGGCTACAGCTTC. The full variable domain, completed using reference TRBV29-1 and TRBJ1-2, is SAVISQKPSRDICQRGTSLTIQCQVDSQVTMMFWYRQQPGQSLTLIATANQGSEATYESGFVIDKFPISRPNLTFSTLTVSNMSPEDSSIYLCSVAQGKGGYSFGSGTRLTVV.